The 8 T cell receptor beta chains presented below share a single source sample, sequenced in a study of beta chain features in type 1 diabetes. Whole-study results and caveats: For Type 1 diabetes patients, all four CD4+ subsets carried TCRB CDR3s that were moderately but significantly shorter.

Their target antigens are unknown. Sequencing targeted expressed TCRB transcripts, as all isolated RNA had been reverse transcribed. Data came from immunoSEQ multiplex PCR; TCRdb stores just in-frame clones and leaves some out. The repertoire holds about 150,000 clones, with about 8% as singletons. Sequenced material: central memory CD4+ T cells from blood. All receptors derive from a woman between 40 and 50 years old with type 1 diabetes.

The chain carries TRBV4-1 and TRBJ1-1; 11 nucleotides line up with TRBD1. The CDR3 has 14 residues. Germline trimming cut 4 bases from V and 5 bases from J; bases unmatched to any gene: 3. Germline V gene sequence: CDR1 MGHRA, CDR2 YSYEKL. CDR3 DNA sequence: TGCGCCAGCAGCCGACGGGACAGGGGGACTGAAGCTTTCTTT. Translated, it gives CASSRRDRGTEAFF.

This clone was seen a few times. The gene calls are TRBV11-2 and TRBJ1-6; 11 bases line up with TRBD1. The V gene's germline CDR1 is SGHAT and CDR2 FQNNGV. This CDR3 has 17 residues. Trimming at V came to 4 bases and at J to 5 bases, leaving 7 bases not matched to a gene. The chain's CDR3 is CASSSRTGGFNNSPLHF. In DNA, the CDR3 is TGTGCCAGCAGCTCCCGGACAGGGGGCTTCAATAATTCACCCCTCCACTTT.

A few counts support this clone. The chain links TRBV6-5 to TRBJ2-7; maybe TRBD1 (6 bases). V dropped 5 bases and J dropped 5 bases, with 13 bases sitting between them. The V gene's germline CDR1 is MNHEY and CDR2 SVGAGI. The CDR3 loop spans 13 amino acids. DNA for the CDR3: TGTGCCAGCAGTGAGCGACAGGTTGACGAGCAGTACTTC. Translated, it gives CASSERQVDEQYF.

This clone occurred a few times. The chain couples TRBV7-9 to TRBJ1-2; weak D call: TRBD1 (6 bases). The germline gives CDR1 SEHNR, CDR2 FQNEAQ (reference sequence). The V end was cut by 8 bases, the J end by 2 bases, with 18 bases between. The CDR3 sequence is 15 residues long. The DNA of the CDR3 is TGTGCCAGCGTCCCAGGGGCCGGAAGCAACTATGGCTACACCTTC. It encodes CASVPGAGSNYGYTF.

This clone was seen a handful of times. This chain links TRBV30 with TRBJ2-2; tentative D call: TRBD2 (5 bases). Germline V CDR1 and CDR2: GTSNPN, SVGIG (reference sequence). V lost 6 bases and J lost 2, with 10 bases in between. This CDR3 region has 13 residues. In DNA, the CDR3 is TGTGCCTGTGCGGGCAGAAACACCGGGGAGCTGTTTTTT. Protein: CACAGRNTGELFF.

The rearrangement links TRBV7-2 to TRBJ2-7, with D maybe TRBD1 (6 bases). Germline V lookup: CDR1 SGHTA, CDR2 FQGNSA. V was trimmed by 5 bases and J by 2 bases, leaving 16 bases between them. The CDR3 runs to 15 residues. CDR3: CASSLLDRPTYEQYF. The CDR3 nucleotides read TGTGCCAGCAGCCTACTTGACAGGCCCACCTACGAGCAGTACTTC. The full variable domain, in which reference TRBV7-2 and TRBJ2-7 provide the parts outside the CDR3, is GAGVSQSPSNKVTEKGKDVELRCDPISGHTALYWYRQSLGQGLEFLIYFQGNSAPDKSGLPSDRFSAERTGGSVSTLTIQRTQQEDSAVYLCASSLLDRPTYEQYFGPGTRLTVT.

This clone appeared a few times. This rearrangement joins TRBV28 to TRBJ2-7; D might be TRBD2 (6 bases). V was pared by 1 base and J by 6 bases, with 22 bases between. The CDR3 extends over 17 amino acids. The germline CDR1 and CDR2 sequences are MDHEN and SYDVKM. The CDR3 coding sequence is TGTGCCAGCAGTTTATCCTACGGGCGGGTCTGGCGGGGCGAGCAGTACTTC. The encoded protein is CASSLSYGRVWRGEQYF.

The V gene is TRBV18, the J gene TRBJ1-2; D call uncertain. The CDR3 sequence is 17 residues long. Looked up from germline, CDR1 is KGHSH and CDR2 is LQKENI. Trimming removed 1 base from V and 0 bases from J, with 15 bases in between. CDR3 sequence reads: CASSPLRDSRTNYGYTF. DNA of the CDR3: TGTGCCAGCTCACCACTTCGAGATAGCCGAACTAACTATGGCTACACCTTC.